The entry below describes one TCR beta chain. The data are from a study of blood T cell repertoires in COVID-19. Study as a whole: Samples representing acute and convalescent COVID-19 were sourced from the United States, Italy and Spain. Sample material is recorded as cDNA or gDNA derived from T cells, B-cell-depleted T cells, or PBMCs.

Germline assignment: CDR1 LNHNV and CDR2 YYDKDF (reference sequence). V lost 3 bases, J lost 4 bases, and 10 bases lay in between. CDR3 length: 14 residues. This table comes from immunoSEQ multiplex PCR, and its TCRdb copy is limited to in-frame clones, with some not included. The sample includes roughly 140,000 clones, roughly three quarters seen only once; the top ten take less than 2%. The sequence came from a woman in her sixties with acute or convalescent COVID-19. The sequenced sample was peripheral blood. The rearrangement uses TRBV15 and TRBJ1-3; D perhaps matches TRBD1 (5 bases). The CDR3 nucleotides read TGTGCCACCAGCAGTGGGGGGACCGGAAACACCATATATTTT. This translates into CATSSGGTGNTIYF.